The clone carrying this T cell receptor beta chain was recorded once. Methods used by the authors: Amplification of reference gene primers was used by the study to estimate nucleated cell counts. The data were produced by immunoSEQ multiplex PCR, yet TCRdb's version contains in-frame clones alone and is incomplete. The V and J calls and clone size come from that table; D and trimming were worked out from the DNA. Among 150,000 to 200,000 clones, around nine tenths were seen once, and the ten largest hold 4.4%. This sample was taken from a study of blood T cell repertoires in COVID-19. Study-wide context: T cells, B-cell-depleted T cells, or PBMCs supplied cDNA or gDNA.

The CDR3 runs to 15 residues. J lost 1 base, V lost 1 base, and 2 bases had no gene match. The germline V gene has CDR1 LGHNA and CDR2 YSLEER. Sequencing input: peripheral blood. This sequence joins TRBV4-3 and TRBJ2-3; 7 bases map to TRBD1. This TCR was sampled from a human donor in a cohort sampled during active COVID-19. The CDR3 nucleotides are TGCGCCAGCAGCCAAGGGGGGACAGGCACAGATACGCAGTATTTT. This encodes CASSQGGTGTDTQYF.